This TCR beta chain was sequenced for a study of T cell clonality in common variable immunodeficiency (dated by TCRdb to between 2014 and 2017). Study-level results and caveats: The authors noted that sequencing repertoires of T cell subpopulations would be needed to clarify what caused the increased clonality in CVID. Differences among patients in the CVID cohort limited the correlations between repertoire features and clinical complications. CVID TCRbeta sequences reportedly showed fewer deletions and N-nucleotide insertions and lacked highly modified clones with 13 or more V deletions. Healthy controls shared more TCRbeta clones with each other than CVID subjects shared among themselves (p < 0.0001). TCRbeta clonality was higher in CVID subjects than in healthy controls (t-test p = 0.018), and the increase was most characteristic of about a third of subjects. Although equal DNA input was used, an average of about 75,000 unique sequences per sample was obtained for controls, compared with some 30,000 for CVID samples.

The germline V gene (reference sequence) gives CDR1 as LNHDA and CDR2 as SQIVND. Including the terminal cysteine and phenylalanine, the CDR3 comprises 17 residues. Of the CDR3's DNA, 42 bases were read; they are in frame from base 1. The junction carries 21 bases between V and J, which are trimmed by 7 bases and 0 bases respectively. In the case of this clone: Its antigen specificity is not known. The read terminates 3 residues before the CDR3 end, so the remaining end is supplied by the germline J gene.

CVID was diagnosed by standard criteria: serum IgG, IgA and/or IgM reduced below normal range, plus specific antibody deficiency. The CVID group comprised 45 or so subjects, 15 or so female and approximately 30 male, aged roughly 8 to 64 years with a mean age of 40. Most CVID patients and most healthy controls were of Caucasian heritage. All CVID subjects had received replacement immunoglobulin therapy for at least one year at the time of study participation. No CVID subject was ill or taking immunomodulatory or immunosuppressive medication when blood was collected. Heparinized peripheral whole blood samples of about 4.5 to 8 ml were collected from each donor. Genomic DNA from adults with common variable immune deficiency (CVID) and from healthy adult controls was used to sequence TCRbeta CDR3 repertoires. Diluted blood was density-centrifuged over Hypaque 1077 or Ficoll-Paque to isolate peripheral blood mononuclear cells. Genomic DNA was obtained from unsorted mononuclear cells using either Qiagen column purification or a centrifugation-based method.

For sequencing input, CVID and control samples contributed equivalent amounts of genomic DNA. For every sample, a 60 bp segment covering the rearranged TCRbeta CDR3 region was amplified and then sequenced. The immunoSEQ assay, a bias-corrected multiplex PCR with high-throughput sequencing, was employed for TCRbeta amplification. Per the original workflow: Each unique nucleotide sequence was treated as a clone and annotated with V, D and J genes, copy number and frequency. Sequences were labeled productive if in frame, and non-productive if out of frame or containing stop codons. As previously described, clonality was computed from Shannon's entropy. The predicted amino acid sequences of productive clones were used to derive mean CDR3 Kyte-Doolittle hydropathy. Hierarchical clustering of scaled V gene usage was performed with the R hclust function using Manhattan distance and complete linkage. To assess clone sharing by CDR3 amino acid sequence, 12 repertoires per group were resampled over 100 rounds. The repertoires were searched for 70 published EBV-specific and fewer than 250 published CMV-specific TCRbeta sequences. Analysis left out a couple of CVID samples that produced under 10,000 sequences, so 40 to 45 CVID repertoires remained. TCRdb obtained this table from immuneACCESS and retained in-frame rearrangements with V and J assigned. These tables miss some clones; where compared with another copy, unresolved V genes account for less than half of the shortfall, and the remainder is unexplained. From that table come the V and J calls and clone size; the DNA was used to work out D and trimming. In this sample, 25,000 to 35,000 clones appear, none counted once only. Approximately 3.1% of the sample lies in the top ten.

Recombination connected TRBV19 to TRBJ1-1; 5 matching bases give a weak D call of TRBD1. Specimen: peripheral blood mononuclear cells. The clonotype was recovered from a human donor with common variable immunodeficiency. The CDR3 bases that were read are TGTGCCAGTACCGCCTTTTATGGGGGGGGATTGAACACTGAA. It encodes CASTAFYGGGLNTE. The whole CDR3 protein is CASTAFYGGGLNTEAFF.